What follows are 14 T cell receptor beta chains derived from one specimen sequenced in a study of Ad26.COV2.S vaccination and SARS-CoV-2 variants. Libraries were prepared by immunoSEQ multiplex PCR; TCRdb keeps only in-frame clonotypes and omits some of them. The data contain more than 150,000 clones, around nine tenths of them singletons. Sequenced material: peripheral blood, taken after recovery from COVID-19. The source of these receptors is a human donor who had recovered from COVID-19.

V is TRBV28 and J is TRBJ2-1; the match to TRBD2 covers 15 bases. Per germline, CDR1 MDHEN and CDR2 SYDVKM. V trimming: 6 bases; J trimming: 0 bases; junction bases outside the gene matches: 6. CDR3 length: 18 amino acids. The CDR3 DNA sequence: TGTGCCAGCAGAGAGGGACTAGCGGGAGGATACTCCTACAATGAGCAGTTCTTC. Translated: CASREGLAGGYSYNEQFF.

This chain connects TRBV5-8 to TRBJ2-7, with 13 bases matching TRBD2. Germline-derived CDR1 and CDR2 are SGHTS and YDEGEE. After removal of 4 bases from V and 7 bases from J, the junction contained 11 bases not matched to a gene. This CDR3 is built from 16 residues. CDR3 sequence (DNA): TGTGCCAGCAGCACAGGACTAGCGGGAGAGCCTTGGGAGCAGTACTTC. Protein product: CASSTGLAGEPWEQYF.

V usage is TRBV18 and J usage is TRBJ1-5; D may be TRBD1 (6 bases). Germline V gives CDR1 KGHSH, CDR2 LQKENI. V lost 3 bases and J 13 bases, leaving 13 bases between the germline ends. The CDR3 is made up of 12 amino acids. The CDR3 protein is CASSPDRLGQHF. DNA of the CDR3: TGTGCCAGCTCACCTGACAGGTTGGGTCAGCATTTT.

This chain links TRBV7-9 with TRBJ1-2; a weak D match, TRBD1 (5 bases). V lost 2 bases and J lost 4, with 23 bases in between. Germline V gene data show CDR1 as SEHNR and CDR2 as FQNEAQ (reference sequence). The CDR3 totals 18 residues. The CDR3 DNA reads TGTGCCAGCAGCTTAACCCCCGGAGGCGGGACCTTAGGCTATGGCTACACCTTC. This sequence encodes CASSLTPGGGTLGYGYTF.

The count of this clone is one. The rearrangement links TRBV5-4 to TRBJ1-5; D gene unclear. Germline V gene sequence: CDR1 SGHNT, CDR2 YYREEE (reference sequence). The CDR3 runs 15 residues. Deletions cut 0 bases from V and 6 bases from J, with 13 bases between. CDR3 region: CASSLGEKRGQPQHF. The CDR3 nucleotides read TGTGCCAGCAGCTTGGGTGAGAAGCGGGGTCAGCCCCAGCATTTT.

This clone was seen only once. The chain is built from TRBV11-3 and TRBJ2-1; maybe TRBD1 (5 bases). Trimming took 3 bases from V and 4 from J, leaving 10 bases between them. Germline loops: CDR1 SGHNT, CDR2 YENEEA. This CDR3 contains 14 residues. The DNA for the CDR3 is TGTGCCAGCAGCTTGGGGCCGCTGTACAATGAGCAGTTCTTC. Amino acids: CASSLGPLYNEQFF.

The chain links TRBV4-1 to TRBJ2-3, with no clear D. The V end was cut by 3 bases, the J end by 0 bases, with 16 bases between. Germline CDR1 reads MGHRA; CDR2 reads YSYEKL. This CDR3 has 17 residues. The DNA of the CDR3 is TGCGCCAGCAGCCAGACCCCATTATTACTTAGCACAGATACGCAGTATTTT. It yields the protein CASSQTPLLLSTDTQYF.

V is TRBV2 and J is TRBJ2-3; no reliable D call. Germline CDR1 and CDR2: SNHLY and FYNNEI. The CDR3 is 17 amino acids. V was trimmed by 6 bases and J by 2 bases, leaving 21 bases between them. The CDR3 region has the DNA TGTGCCAGCAGCTCCCTAAGATCCTACCTTGTCACAGATACGCAGTATTTT. Its protein is CASSSLRSYLVTDTQYF.

This chain connects TRBV6-5 to TRBJ2-2; no definite D call. Germline V gives CDR1 MNHEY, CDR2 SVGAGI. The germline V and J ends were trimmed by 7 bases and 4 bases, with 4 bases remaining between them. The CDR3 totals 11 residues. Written as DNA, the CDR3 is TGTGCCAGCAAAACCACCGGGGAGCTGTTTTTT. Its translation: CASKTTGELFF.

This sequence joins TRBV7-2 and TRBJ2-1; D ambiguous. Trimming removed 1 base at V and 7 bases at J, with 11 bases between. Germline loops: CDR1 SGHTA, CDR2 FQGNSA. The CDR3 is 14 amino acids. The CDR3 loop is CASSLGGATNEQFF. In DNA form, the CDR3 reads TGTGCCAGCAGCTTAGGAGGAGCTACAAATGAGCAGTTCTTC.

The chain has TRBV13 and TRBJ2-1; D is unclear. Germline lookup yields CDR1 PRHDT and CDR2 FYEKMQ (reference sequence). V was trimmed by 5 bases and J by 6 bases, leaving 11 bases between them. This CDR3 has 13 amino acids. DNA of the CDR3: TGTGCCAGCAGCACTATTTCCGGCAATGAGCAGTTCTTC. Its protein is CASSTISGNEQFF.

The chain employs TRBV7-3 and TRBJ1-1, with D tentatively TRBD1 (6 bases). V was pared by 6 bases and J by 6 bases, with 20 bases between. Germline values: CDR1 SGHTA, CDR2 FQGTGA. The CDR3 spans 15 residues. The CDR3 reads CASSLREQGWAEAFF. The CDR3 coding sequence is TGTGCCAGCAGTTTACGCGAGCAGGGGTGGGCTGAAGCTTTCTTT.

The chain recombines TRBV4-2 with TRBJ2-2, with TRBD2 matching over 8 bases. V was clipped by 0 bases and J by 5 bases; unmatched bases: 2. Germline V gives CDR1 LGHNA, CDR2 YNFKEQ. This CDR3 spans 15 amino acids. The CDR3 spells CASSQDPSGTGELFF. DNA for the CDR3: TGTGCCAGCAGCCAAGATCCTAGCGGGACCGGGGAGCTGTTTTTT.

In this sample, this clone turned up once. This rearrangement joins TRBV4-1 to TRBJ2-3; D remains unclear. The CDR3 is 13 amino acids. The germline V gene encodes CDR1 MGHRA and CDR2 YSYEKL. The V gene lost 1 base and the J gene lost 2 bases, with 4 bases spanning the gap. CDR3 sequence reads: CASSQGPTDTQYF. In nucleotides, the CDR3 is TGCGCCAGCAGCCAAGGCCCCACAGATACGCAGTATTTT.